Each of the 30 T cell receptor beta chains below was sequenced from the same sample in a study of blood T cell repertoires in COVID-19. This table comes from immunoSEQ multiplex PCR, and its TCRdb copy is limited to in-frame clones, with some not included. The repertoire holds 200,000 to 250,000 clones, with roughly nine tenths as singletons. The sample consisted of PBMCs or T cells enriched from blood (not recorded which). These receptors were taken from a man younger than 45 who had recovered from COVID-19.

This sequence joins TRBV14 and TRBJ2-7; possible D gene TRBD2, 5 bases. This CDR3 has 14 amino acids. V shed 1 base and J shed 6 bases, with 13 bases lying between them. Per the germline V gene, CDR1 is SGHDN and CDR2 is FVKESK. CDR3 sequence (DNA): TGTGCCAGCAGCCAAGTGGTGGGAGTTGGCGAGCAGTACTTC. Amino acid sequence: CASSQVVGVGEQYF.

This clone was found once. The chain recombines TRBV7-9 with TRBJ1-1, with D perhaps TRBD1 (5 bases). CDR1 and CDR2 from the germline V gene are SEHNR and FQNEAQ (reference sequence). The ends were cut back, 3 bases at V and 10 bases at J, with 15 bases in the middle. CDR3 length: 13 amino acids. In nucleotides, the CDR3 is TGTGCCAGCAGCTTTGGGGCAGTTGAACGAGCTTTCTTT. It specifies CASSFGAVERAFF.

This sequence joins TRBV6-6 and TRBJ2-5; 7 bases agree with TRBD2. This CDR3 spans 14 amino acids. V gave up 4 bases and J gave up 5 bases; unmatched junction bases: 7. Germline V gene lookup returns CDR1 MNHNY and CDR2 SVGAGI (reference sequence). CDR3 amino acids: CASSSAMGGETQYF. The CDR3 coding sequence is TGTGCCAGCAGTTCGGCTATGGGAGGGGAGACCCAGTACTTC.

The chain links TRBV6-6 to TRBJ1-2; 8 bases are a match to TRBD1. Trimming cost V 6 bases and J 4 bases; bases outside gene matches: 7. The CDR3 covers 14 residues. Germline V gene lookup returns CDR1 MNHNY and CDR2 SVGAGI (reference sequence). The CDR3 protein is CASRTPQGAYGYTF. CDR3 bases: TGTGCCAGCAGAACCCCGCAGGGGGCCTATGGCTACACCTTC.

The rearrangement links TRBV11-3 to TRBJ2-1, with TRBD1 identical over 7 bases. The V gene's germline CDR1 is SGHNT and CDR2 YENEEA. The CDR3 spans 17 residues. With V trimmed by 0 bases and J by 10 bases, 15 bases remained unmatched. CDR3 in DNA: TGTGCCAGCAGCTTAGATGTCGGCGGCCAGGGGGTAGGGGAGCAGTTCTTC. Translated, it gives CASSLDVGGQGVGEQFF.

This chain uses TRBV19 with TRBJ2-1; 7 nucleotides line up with TRBD2. V dropped 6 bases and J dropped 3; count of bases not matched to a gene: 5. Germline values: CDR1 LNHDA, CDR2 SQIVND (reference sequence). The CDR3 loop spans 14 amino acids. For the CDR3, the DNA is TGTGCCAGTAGCCCCAGCGGGATCTACAATGAGCAGTTCTTC. Its translation: CASSPSGIYNEQFF.

The rearrangement joins TRBV19 to TRBJ2-1; D gene unclear. CDR1 is LNHDA, CDR2 SQIVND, per germline (reference sequence). V dropped 1 base and J dropped 3 bases, with 10 bases sitting between them. The CDR3 has 15 residues. Here the CDR3 reads CASSIAGPNYNEQFF. The DNA for the CDR3 is TGTGCCAGTAGTATAGCTGGGCCTAACTACAATGAGCAGTTCTTC.

The V call is TRBV12-5, the J call TRBJ1-4; TRBD1 is a possible D gene (6 bases). Germline assignment: CDR1 LGHNT and CDR2 FRNRAP. Trimming stripped 0 bases from V and 0 bases from J, with 11 bases between. The CDR3 has 17 amino acids. Here the CDR3 reads CASGLVRTVATNEKLFF. CDR3 sequence (DNA): TGTGCTAGTGGTTTGGTACGGACAGTTGCAACTAATGAAAAACTGTTTTTT.

The chain carries TRBV10-1 and TRBJ2-7; 7 positions match TRBD1. The junction had 3 bases not matched to a gene; V was cut back by 3 bases and J by 4 bases. The CDR3 contains 13 residues. Germline V gives CDR1 WNHNN, CDR2 SYGVQD (reference sequence). DNA of the CDR3: TGCGCCAGCAGTGAAAGGACAGGTTACGAGCAGTACTTC. It yields the protein CASSERTGYEQYF.

CDR3 sequence (DNA): TGCGCCAGCAGCTTGCTAGCGGGAACTACCTACGAGCAGTACTTC. This translates into CASSLLAGTTYEQYF. J is TRBJ2-7 and V is TRBV5-1; 9 nucleotides agree with TRBD2. V shed 1 base and J 2 bases; nucleotides not matched to a gene: 4. Germline loops: CDR1 SGHRS, CDR2 YFSETQ. The CDR3 sequence is 15 residues long.

The genes are TRBV6-2 or TRBV6-3 and TRBJ2-1; 14 bases are a match to TRBD2. Trimming removed 5 bases from V and 7 bases from J; junction bases left unmatched: 4. The CDR3 spans 15 residues. Germline CDR1 and CDR2: MNHEY and SVGEGT. The CDR3 coding sequence is TGTGCCAGCAGTCCCAGGACTAGCGGGGGGAATGAGCAGTTCTTC. It encodes CASSPRTSGGNEQFF.

The V and J genes are TRBV6-5 and TRBJ2-1; 7 bases are shared with TRBD1. The trim removed 5 bases at V and 8 bases at J, leaving 3 bases unmatched. CDR1 and CDR2 (germline): MNHEY, SVGAGI. The CDR3 loop spans 12 amino acids. The CDR3 nucleotides read TGTGCCAGCAGTAATCAGGGGGATGAGCAGTTCTTC. Its protein product is CASSNQGDEQFF.

The chain uses TRBV5-1 and TRBJ2-1; tentative D call: TRBD2 (7 bases). Germline V gene lookup returns CDR1 SGHRS and CDR2 YFSETQ. V lost 1 base, J lost 6 bases, and 14 bases lay in between. There are 15 residues in the CDR3. CDR3 sequence: CASSLNPGGPNEQFF. Here the CDR3 DNA reads TGCGCCAGCAGCTTGAATCCGGGGGGCCCCAATGAGCAGTTCTTC.

The chain has TRBV11-2 and TRBJ2-7; possibly TRBD2 for D (5 bases). The V and J ends lost 5 bases and 0 bases respectively, with 14 bases between them. This CDR3 comprises 15 residues. CDR1 SGHAT and CDR2 FQNNGV come from the germline V gene. The chain's CDR3 is CASSATVGSSYEQYF. CDR3 in DNA: TGTGCCAGCAGCGCGACGGTGGGGAGCTCCTACGAGCAGTACTTC.

The gene calls are TRBV7-6 and TRBJ2-1; TRBD2 matches 8 bases. CDR1 is SGHVS and CDR2 is FNYEAQ in the germline V gene. The CDR3 totals 15 residues. The V gene end was trimmed by 2 bases and the J gene end by 7 bases; junction bases not matched to a gene: 7. CDR3 protein: CASSLFGGAGNEQFF. CDR3 in DNA: TGTGCCAGCAGCTTATTCGGGGGGGCTGGTAATGAGCAGTTCTTC.

J is TRBJ1-1 and V is TRBV5-1; 7 bases line up with TRBD1. The CDR3 totals 15 residues. Per germline, CDR1 SGHRS and CDR2 YFSETQ. Trimming at V came to 6 bases and at J to 0 bases, leaving 8 bases not matched to a gene. The CDR3 region has the DNA TGCGCCAGCACCATGACAGGGCTGATGAACACTGAAGCTTTCTTT. Translation: CASTMTGLMNTEAFF.

The gene calls are TRBV28 and TRBJ1-5; no clear D gene. CDR3 length equals 15 residues. The V end was cut by 1 base, the J end by 0 bases, with 7 bases between. The germline V gene has CDR1 MDHEN and CDR2 SYDVKM. The CDR3 reads CASSLLQLSNQPQHF. DNA for the CDR3: TGTGCCAGCAGTTTATTACAGCTTAGCAATCAGCCCCAGCATTTT. The full variable domain, its missing parts supplied by reference TRBV28 and TRBJ1-5, is DVKVTQSSRYLVKRTGEKVFLECVQDMDHENMFWYRQDPGLGLRLIYFSYDVKMKEKGDIPEGYSVSREKKERFSLILESASTNQTSMYLCASSLLQLSNQPQHFGDGTRLSIL.

The chain employs TRBV9 and TRBJ2-1; tentatively, D is TRBD1 (5 bases). Per the germline V gene, CDR1 is SGDLS and CDR2 is YYNGEE. This CDR3 spans 15 amino acids. V gave up 0 bases and J gave up 6 bases, with 13 bases separating them. The CDR3 reads CASSVGPGSPNEQFF. CDR3 coding DNA: TGTGCCAGCAGCGTAGGCCCAGGGTCCCCCAATGAGCAGTTCTTC.

V usage is TRBV27 and J usage is TRBJ2-1; 9 nucleotides align to TRBD2. The V gene's germline CDR1 is MNHEY and CDR2 SMNVEV (reference sequence). This CDR3 is built from 17 residues. V lost 3 bases and J lost 4; bases outside the gene matches: 10. The CDR3 DNA is TGTGCCAGCAGTTTCCTGTCGGCGGGAGGGCCATACAATGAGCAGTTCTTC. This translates into CASSFLSAGGPYNEQFF.

V is TRBV27 and J is TRBJ2-1; D not resolved. Germline V gene lookup returns CDR1 MNHEY and CDR2 SMNVEV (reference sequence). The CDR3 is 12 residues long. The germline V and J ends were trimmed by 6 bases and 8 bases, with 11 bases remaining between them. The CDR3 nucleotides are TGTGCCAGCAGCTTCAACATGGATGAGCAGTTCTTC. Protein product: CASSFNMDEQFF.

The J gene is TRBJ1-2, the V gene TRBV30; D call uncertain. The germline V gene has CDR1 GTSNPN and CDR2 SVGIG (reference sequence). The V and J ends lost 0 bases and 1 base respectively, with 6 bases between them. The CDR3 spans 13 residues. The chain's CDR3 is CAWSVGHNYGYTF. CDR3 sequence (DNA): TGTGCCTGGAGTGTTGGGCATAACTATGGCTACACCTTC.

DNA of the CDR3: TGTGCCAGCAGCGTAGGGGGGACTAGCGGGAAGGAGCAGTACTTC. Its protein is CASSVGGTSGKEQYF. J is TRBJ2-7 and V is TRBV9, with 13 bases matching TRBD2. CDR1 is SGDLS and CDR2 is YYNGEE in the germline V gene. The CDR3 length is 15 residues. The J segment lost 7 bases and the V segment lost 0 bases, leaving 4 bases of the junction unmatched.

This clone has a handful of counts. The V gene is TRBV12-3 or TRBV12-4, the J gene TRBJ1-1; D gene uncertain. Between the trimmed V and J ends, which lost 5 bases and 1 base, there was a span of 8 bases. CDR3 length: 13 amino acids. The CDR3 nucleotides are TGTGCCAGCAGTCTTGGGCCGAACACTGAAGCTTTCTTT. It translates to CASSLGPNTEAFF.

The genes are TRBV6-6 and TRBJ1-2, with TRBD1 as a possible D gene (5 bases). Trimming removed 2 bases at V and 6 bases at J, with 10 bases between. This CDR3 has 13 amino acids. CDR1 is MNHNY, CDR2 SVGAGI, per germline (reference sequence). Here the CDR3 reads CASSYAQGDGYTF. The CDR3 region has the DNA TGTGCCAGCAGTTACGCCCAGGGTGATGGCTACACCTTC.

The CDR3 loop reads CASSLDGRGVINSPLHF. For the CDR3, the DNA is TGTGCCAGCAGCTTAGACGGCCGCGGGGTCATCAATTCACCCCTCCACTTT. V and J are TRBV11-2 and TRBJ1-6; D gene uncertain. Trimming removed 0 bases from V and 7 bases from J, with 16 bases in between. Germline loops: CDR1 SGHAT, CDR2 FQNNGV. The CDR3 contains 17 residues.

The chain joins TRBV5-1 to TRBJ2-7; 8 bases align to TRBD1. The trim removed 4 bases at V and 7 bases at J, leaving 10 bases unmatched. CDR1 is SGHRS and CDR2 is YFSETQ in the germline V gene. The length of the CDR3 is 14 residues. The CDR3 sequence: CASSPDRGSLEQYF. As DNA, the CDR3 is TGCGCCAGCAGCCCAGACAGGGGAAGTTTAGAGCAGTACTTC.

This clone turned up a few times. CDR3 sequence (DNA): TGTGCCAGCAGGAATCCAACAGGGGCCCTACCAGAAGCTTTCTTT. This sequence encodes CASRNPTGALPEAFF. The rearrangement uses TRBV6-5 and TRBJ1-1; 7 positions match TRBD1. V shed 6 bases and J 8 bases; nucleotides not matched to a gene: 15. This CDR3 has 15 amino acids. Looked up from germline, CDR1 is MNHEY and CDR2 is SVGAGI.

The chain recombines TRBV7-8 with TRBJ2-3, with a weak D call TRBD2 (5 bases). CDR1 is SGHVS, CDR2 FQNEAQ, per germline. This CDR3 region has 15 residues. The V gene lost 5 bases and the J gene lost 0 bases, with 12 bases spanning the gap. The CDR3 region has the DNA TGTGCCAGCAGCGTCGGGATTACTAGCACAGATACGCAGTATTTT. Encoded protein: CASSVGITSTDTQYF.

The gene calls are TRBV5-8 and TRBJ1-2, with D perhaps matching TRBD1 (5 bases). CDR1 and CDR2 (germline): SGHTS, YDEGEE. Trimming removed 2 bases from V and 1 base from J, with 9 bases in between. The CDR3 is made up of 14 amino acids. The CDR3: CASSFSRVNYGYTF. CDR3 nucleotides: TGTGCCAGCAGCTTTAGCAGGGTTAACTATGGCTACACCTTC.

This chain uses TRBV19 with TRBJ2-2; 7 nucleotides line up with TRBD2. CDR1 and CDR2 (germline): LNHDA, SQIVND (reference sequence). The CDR3 extends over 15 amino acids. Trimming cost V 5 bases and J 1 base; bases outside gene matches: 4. For the CDR3, the DNA is TGTGCCAGTAGTCGGGGAGGGAGGAACACCGGGGAGCTGTTTTTT. Protein sequence: CASSRGGRNTGELFF.